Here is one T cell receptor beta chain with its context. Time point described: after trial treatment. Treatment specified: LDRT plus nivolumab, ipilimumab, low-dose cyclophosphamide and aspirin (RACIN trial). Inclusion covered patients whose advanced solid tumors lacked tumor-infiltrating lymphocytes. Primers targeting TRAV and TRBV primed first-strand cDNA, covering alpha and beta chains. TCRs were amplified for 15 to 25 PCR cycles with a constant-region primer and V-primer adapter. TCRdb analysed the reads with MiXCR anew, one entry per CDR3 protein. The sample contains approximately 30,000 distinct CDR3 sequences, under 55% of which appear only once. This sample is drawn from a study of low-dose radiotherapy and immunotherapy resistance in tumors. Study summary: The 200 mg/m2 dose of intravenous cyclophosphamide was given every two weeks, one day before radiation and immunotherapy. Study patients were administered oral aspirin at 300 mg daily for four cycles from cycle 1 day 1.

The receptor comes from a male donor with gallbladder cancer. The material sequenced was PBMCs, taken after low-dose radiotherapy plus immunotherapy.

The CDR3 nucleotides are TGTGCCAGCAGTTTATCGCCGGGGCCCTACGAGCAGTACTTC. Residues: CASSLSPGPYEQYF. The rearrangement joins TRBV28 to TRBJ2-7, with D possibly called TRBD1 or TRBD2 (5 bases each). CDR3 length equals 14 residues. Trimming pared 1 base from V and 2 bases from J, leaving 9 bases between. In germline, CDR1 is MDHEN, CDR2 SYDVKM.